This T cell receptor beta chain comes out of a study of cytomegalovirus exposure and HLA in healthy donors. Whole-study context: Around 180 million T cells yielded under 130 million unique TCR beta sequences in earlier analysis.

Findings and limits, study-wide: A reported reduction in N-insertions relative to the approximately 640-donor mean was seen in an Asian-associated ancestry cluster in a later analysis.

A multiplex PCR was run with 60 Vbeta primers and 13 Jbeta primers. Using immunoSEQ multiplex PCR, the repertoire was profiled, and TCRdb retains in-frame clones only, with some absent. The data hold 200,000 to 250,000 clones, with 76% observed a single time. In regard to this clone: What it binds is unknown.

The V gene's germline CDR1 is SQVTM and CDR2 ANQGSEA. J was trimmed by 10 bases and V by 6 bases; bases with no gene match: 0. CDR3 size: 9 residues. The origin of this receptor is a man younger than 30 in good health and CMV-seronegative. This sequence joins TRBV29-1 and TRBJ2-1; 7 positions agree with TRBD2. What was sequenced was PBMCs. The CDR3 loop reads CSVGREQFF. The DNA of the CDR3 is TGCAGCGTCGGGAGGGAGCAGTTCTTC.